This TCR beta chain is from a study of beta chain features in type 1 diabetes. Overall study results and limits: Moderate but significant shortening of TCRB CDR3s was recorded in all four CD4+ subsets from Type 1 diabetes patients.

This clone came up a few times. The antigen remains unidentified. Reverse transcribing all isolated RNA meant expressed TCRB transcripts were sequenced. Libraries were prepared by immunoSEQ multiplex PCR; TCRdb keeps only in-frame clonotypes and omits some of them. The table records under 300,000 clones, about a fifth of them present only once. The sequenced sample was naive CD4+ T cells from blood. This clonotype was sampled from a woman aged 40 to 55 with type 1 diabetes.

The CDR3 is CASSPHGQLVETQYF. CDR3 in DNA: TGCGCCAGCAGCCCACATGGGCAGCTGGTGGAGACCCAGTACTTC. The rearrangement uses TRBV5-1 and TRBJ2-5; D is undetermined. CDR1 and CDR2 from the germline V gene are SGHRS and YFSETQ. V was trimmed by 4 bases and J by 5 bases, leaving 18 bases between them. CDR3 length: 15 residues.